This TCR beta chain was identified during a study of T cell repertoires in ileal Crohn's disease. Whole-study context: About 490 nanograms of biopsy DNA per sample underwent TCRB immunosequencing. Study-wide findings and caveats: Every patient over 26.8% clonality showed endoscopic recurrence.

Here immunoSEQ multiplex PCR was the method, and the copy in TCRdb shows in-frame clones only, minus some. The sample holds 5,300 or so clones, around 84% seen once. Time point denoted: proximal margin of the surgical specimen (macroscopically non-inflamed). CDR1 and CDR2 from the germline V gene are MNHNS and SASEGT. CDR3 length equals 15 residues. V lost 4 bases, J lost 1 base, and 13 bases lay in between. About this clone: The antigen is unknown.

The source is an adult with Crohn's disease. V usage is TRBV6-1 and J usage is TRBJ1-1; D possibly corresponds to TRBD1 (5 bases). The sample comprised ileal tissue. The CDR3 protein is CASSALSGANTEAFF. The CDR3 nucleotides read TGTGCCAGCAGTGCATTGAGCGGGGCGAACACTGAAGCTTTCTTT.